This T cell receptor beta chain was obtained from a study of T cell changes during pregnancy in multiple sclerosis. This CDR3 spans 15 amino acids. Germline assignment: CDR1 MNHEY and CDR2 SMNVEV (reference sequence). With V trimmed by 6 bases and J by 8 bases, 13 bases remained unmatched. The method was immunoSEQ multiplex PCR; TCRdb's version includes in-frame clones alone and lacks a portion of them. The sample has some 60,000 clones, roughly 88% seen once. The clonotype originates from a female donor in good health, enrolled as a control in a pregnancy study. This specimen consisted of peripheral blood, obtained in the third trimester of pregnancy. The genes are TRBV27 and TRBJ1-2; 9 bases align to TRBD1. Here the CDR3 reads CASRLMTGDREGYTF. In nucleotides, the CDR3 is TGTGCCAGCAGACTCATGACGGGGGACAGGGAGGGCTACACCTTC.